The 26 T cell receptor beta chains in this list originate from one sample, sequenced in a study of T-cell memory formation after mild COVID-19. MiXCR, run by TCRdb on the 5' RACE reads, gives a single entry per CDR3 protein. The sample shows approximately 290,000 distinct CDR3 sequences, approximately 8% of them seen only once. The sample taken for sequencing was PBMCs or a T cell subset sorted from them (not recorded which). All receptors come from a man aged 18 to 30 who had mild COVID-19 (a few samples of this study predate the infection). Cell type and time point are not known.

This clonotype has a handful of counts. The V and J genes are TRBV6-5 and TRBJ2-7, with 8 bases aligning to TRBD1. The V gene's germline CDR1 is MNHEY and CDR2 SVGAGI. With 2 bases clipped from V and 4 bases from J, the junction kept 4 bases outside the gene matches. This CDR3 is built from 14 residues. The CDR3: CASSYRTGTYEQYF. CDR3 DNA: TGTGCCAGCAGTTACAGGACAGGGACGTACGAGCAGTACTTC.

Concerning this clonotype: With a much larger clone just one base away, this may be a read error. This chain uses TRBV7-2 with TRBJ1-5; D is possibly TRBD1 (6 bases). This CDR3 region has 15 residues. Germline lookup yields CDR1 SGHTA and CDR2 FQGNSA. The CDR3 DNA is TGTGACAGCAGCTCCGGGACAAGGGAGAATCAGCCCCAGCATTTT. This encodes CDSSSGTRENQPQHF.

This clonotype was counted a few times. The rearrangement joins TRBV5-6 to TRBJ2-6; maybe TRBD2 (5 bases). The germline V and J ends were trimmed by 4 bases and 4 bases, with 6 bases remaining between them. This CDR3 region has 13 residues. In germline, CDR1 is SGHDT, CDR2 YYEEEE. The CDR3 is CASSRRGANVLTF. In nucleotides, the CDR3 is TGTGCCAGCAGCCGGAGGGGGGCCAACGTCCTGACTTTC.

This clonotype was counted a few times. The chain couples TRBV29-1 to TRBJ2-1, with D unresolved. The CDR3 sequence is 10 residues long. Trimming stripped 3 bases from V and 7 bases from J, with 4 bases between. Germline values: CDR1 SQVTM, CDR2 ANQGSEA. Here the CDR3 reads CSVEVNEQFF. The CDR3 DNA sequence: TGCAGCGTTGAGGTGAATGAGCAGTTCTTC.

The chain is built from TRBV11-2 and TRBJ2-1, with 7 nucleotides matching TRBD2. Germline V gene data show CDR1 as SGHAT and CDR2 as FQNNGV. This CDR3 is built from 16 residues. J was trimmed by 5 bases and V by 4 bases; bases with no gene match: 11. The CDR3 coding sequence is TGTGCCAGCAGCTCTCACAGCGGGGCCTGGAACAATGAGCAGTTCTTC. Protein product: CASSSHSGAWNNEQFF.

The CDR3 DNA sequence: TGTGCCAGCAGCTTGTCAGGGGGGCGCACCGGGGAGCTGTTTTTT. The encoded protein is CASSLSGGRTGELFF. The rearrangement links TRBV7-9 to TRBJ2-2; D perhaps matches TRBD1 (7 bases). Germline values: CDR1 SEHNR, CDR2 FQNEAQ (reference sequence). Between the trimmed V and J ends, which lost 3 bases and 4 bases, there was a span of 12 bases. The CDR3 totals 15 residues.

The V and J genes are TRBV5-1 and TRBJ2-1; 10 bases line up with TRBD2. This CDR3 comprises 19 residues. CDR1 and CDR2 from the germline V gene are SGHRS and YFSETQ. V was pared by 6 bases and J by 0 bases, with 15 bases of the junction left unmatched. The CDR3 DNA sequence: TGCGCCAGCACTCCCGGACTAGCGGAGAATATGAGCTCCTACAATGAGCAGTTCTTC. Protein: CASTPGLAENMSSYNEQFF.

The chain is built from TRBV20-1 and TRBJ2-2; the D gene could be TRBD1 or TRBD2 (6 bases each). V was pared by 1 base and J by 2 bases, with 11 bases between. Per the germline V gene, CDR1 is DFQATT and CDR2 is SNEGSKA (reference sequence). The CDR3 is made up of 15 amino acids. In nucleotides, the CDR3 is TGCAGTGCTAGAGCGGGGGCCTCAAACACCGGGGAGCTGTTTTTT. Protein: CSARAGASNTGELFF.

The chain uses TRBV20-1 and TRBJ1-1; 7 bases are shared with TRBD1. Losses at the gene ends were 0 bases for V and 10 bases for J; bases not matched to a gene: 8. The germline CDR1 and CDR2 sequences are DFQATT and SNEGSKA (reference sequence). This CDR3 is 13 amino acids long. Here the CDR3 reads CSARDLAGGLAFF. CDR3 nucleotide sequence: TGCAGTGCTAGAGATTTGGCAGGGGGATTAGCTTTCTTT.

This clonotype was picked up a small number of times. The V and J genes are TRBV27 and TRBJ2-3; no firm D call. The ends were cut back, 2 bases at V and 3 bases at J, with 21 bases in the middle. Germline V gene sequence: CDR1 MNHEY, CDR2 SMNVEV (reference sequence). The CDR3 is made up of 18 amino acids. Here the CDR3 reads CASSLAVRSDLITDTQYF. The DNA for the CDR3 is TGTGCCAGCAGTTTAGCAGTTCGGTCCGACCTTATAACAGATACGCAGTATTTT.

J is TRBJ2-4 and V is TRBV5-5; weak D call: TRBD2 (7 bases). In germline, CDR1 is SGHKS, CDR2 YYEKEE (reference sequence). The CDR3 has 15 residues. V was shortened by 3 bases and J by 8 bases, with 18 bases between the two germline ends. DNA of the CDR3: TGTGCCAGCAGCTCCGAGGTGGGGGGGCTTGACATTCAGTACTTC. Its protein is CASSSEVGGLDIQYF.

In its sample, this clonotype was seen a few times. V gene TRBV11-1 combines with J gene TRBJ2-5; the D call may be TRBD1 or TRBD2 (5 bases each). V dropped 5 bases and J dropped 1 base, with 14 bases sitting between them. Germline-derived CDR1 and CDR2 are SGHAT and FQDESV (reference sequence). This CDR3 is 15 amino acids long. The CDR3 bases are TGTGCCAGCAGCGCGCCGGGACCTCCCCAAGAGACCCAGTACTTC. Translating it yields CASSAPGPPQETQYF.

The chain uses TRBV12-3 or TRBV12-4 and TRBJ1-5, with TRBD1 matching 7 bases. The CDR3 loop spans 15 amino acids. V dropped 5 bases and J dropped 2; count of bases not matched to a gene: 6. In DNA, the CDR3 is TGTGCCAGCAGTGTCAGGGGGAAAGGCAATCAGCCCCAGCATTTT. It is translated as CASSVRGKGNQPQHF.

The chain combines TRBV19 with TRBJ2-2, with D tentatively TRBD2 (6 bases). This CDR3 spans 14 amino acids. Trimming took off 5 bases at V and 0 bases at J, with 7 bases between the two ends. Germline assignment: CDR1 LNHDA and CDR2 SQIVND (reference sequence). CDR3 region: CASSWRANTGELFF. The CDR3 region has the DNA TGTGCCAGTAGTTGGAGGGCGAACACCGGGGAGCTGTTTTTT.

This clonotype was picked up one time. The rearrangement links TRBV19 to TRBJ2-2, with D hard to call. V shed 5 bases and J shed 9 bases, with 10 bases lying between them. The CDR3 consists of 12 residues. Germline CDR1 is LNHDA and CDR2 is SQIVND (reference sequence). As DNA, the CDR3 is TGTGCCAGTAGTCCCCGAGACCGGGAGCTGTTTTTT. It is translated as CASSPRDRELFF.

This chain joins TRBV19 and TRBJ1-1; 8 nucleotides line up with TRBD1. The V and J ends lost 6 bases and 1 base, in that order; junction bases with no gene match: 13. Germline V gene lookup returns CDR1 LNHDA and CDR2 SQIVND (reference sequence). The CDR3 contains 17 residues. Here the CDR3 DNA reads TGTGCCAGTAGGCCCCTCGACCAGGGGGCCGAGAACACTGAAGCTTTCTTT. Its translation: CASRPLDQGAENTEAFF.

V gene TRBV5-6 combines with J gene TRBJ2-1; TRBD2 matches at 9 bases. CDR1 SGHDT and CDR2 YYEEEE come from the germline V gene. CDR3 length: 15 amino acids. The ends lost 0 bases at V and 8 bases at J; junction bases unmatched: 6. The CDR3 protein is CASSLGPSGDYEQFF. The CDR3 DNA sequence: TGTGCCAGCAGCTTGGGCCCTAGCGGGGACTATGAGCAGTTCTTC.

This clonotype showed up many times. This sequence joins TRBV4-2 and TRBJ1-3; D is unclear. Looked up from germline, CDR1 is LGHNA and CDR2 is YNFKEQ. Trimming left V 4 bases short and J 0 bases short, with 10 bases between. This CDR3 region has 15 residues. The CDR3 region is CASSPESASGNTIYF. The CDR3 DNA reads TGTGCCAGCAGCCCCGAATCGGCCTCTGGAAACACCATATATTTT.

This clonotype was picked up many times. The V gene is TRBV6-6, the J gene TRBJ2-3, with TRBD2 identical over 8 bases. With 5 bases clipped from V and 7 bases from J, the junction kept 8 bases outside the gene matches. Germline V gene sequence: CDR1 MNHNY, CDR2 SVGAGI (reference sequence). The length of the CDR3 is 14 residues. The CDR3 DNA follows: TGTGCCAGCAGTCCTCAGCGGGGGATCCATACGCAGTATTTT. Its protein is CASSPQRGIHTQYF.

This clonotype has at least ten counts. The chain links TRBV4-3 to TRBJ2-1; TRBD2 agrees at 8 bases. The CDR3 sequence is 15 residues long. CDR1 is LGHNA and CDR2 is YSLEER in the germline V gene. The junction had 9 bases not matched to a gene; V was cut back by 0 bases and J by 11 bases. The CDR3 protein is CASSQEPAGVLKQFF. The CDR3 nucleotides read TGCGCCAGCAGCCAAGAGCCAGCGGGGGTATTAAAGCAGTTCTTC.

The table lists this clonotype with a few counts. As DNA, the CDR3 is TGTGCCAGCAGTCCTCGCAGGGAGACTGAAGCTTTCTTT. Residues: CASSPRRETEAFF. The chain has TRBV27 and TRBJ1-1, with a tentative D call TRBD1 (5 bases). The CDR3 sequence is 13 residues long. V dropped 5 bases and J dropped 5 bases, with 12 bases sitting between them. CDR1 is MNHEY and CDR2 is SMNVEV in the germline V gene (reference sequence).

This chain joins TRBV24-1 and TRBJ2-1, with TRBD2 matching over 7 bases. The CDR3 runs to 13 residues. The J segment lost 7 bases and the V segment lost 4 bases, leaving 3 bases of the junction unmatched. CDR1 and CDR2 from the germline V gene are KGHDR and SFDVKD. The CDR3 nucleotides are TGTGCCACCAGTGAGGGGGGGATGAATGAGCAGTTCTTC. Its translation: CATSEGGMNEQFF.

This clonotype was picked up a small number of times. The genes are TRBV7-3 and TRBJ2-3; 14 nucleotides agree with TRBD2. Germline values: CDR1 SGHTA, CDR2 FQGTGA. The V segment lost 6 bases and the J segment 5 bases; nucleotides outside the gene matches: 10. The CDR3 is 17 residues long. Written as DNA, the CDR3 is TGTGCCAGCAGACACCCGACTAGCGGGGGGGCGAAAGATACGCAGTATTTT. Amino acid sequence: CASRHPTSGGAKDTQYF.

The chain recombines TRBV2 with TRBJ2-2, with 7 nucleotides matching TRBD1. V dropped 5 bases and J dropped 7; count of bases not matched to a gene: 7. The CDR3 spans 14 residues. Looked up from germline, CDR1 is SNHLY and CDR2 is FYNNEI. CDR3 loop: CASSLTGRSGELFF. As DNA, the CDR3 is TGTGCCAGCAGTCTGACAGGGCGGAGCGGGGAGCTGTTTTTT.

The V call is TRBV5-1, the J call TRBJ2-4, with 8 positions matching TRBD2. The CDR3 totals 14 residues. Germline values: CDR1 SGHRS, CDR2 YFSETQ. Trimming took 4 bases from V and 8 from J; bases not matched to a gene: 8. The CDR3 sequence: CASSGSSGEDIQYF. The DNA for the CDR3 is TGCGCCAGCAGCGGAAGTAGCGGGGAAGACATTCAGTACTTC.

This clonotype has at least ten counts. The chain combines TRBV7-9 with TRBJ2-1; unclear D gene. Trimming shortened V by 1 base and J by 8 bases, and 12 bases separated the two germline ends. This CDR3 spans 14 amino acids. CDR1 and CDR2 (germline): SEHNR, FQNEAQ (reference sequence). This CDR3 is CASSLEPYQYEQFF. CDR3 coding DNA: TGTGCCAGCAGCTTAGAACCCTATCAGTATGAGCAGTTCTTC.